One sample yielded the 2 T cell receptor delta chains listed below, sequenced in a study of Vδ1+ human thymocytes. Sequences come from RNA converted to cDNA by reverse transcription. Multiplex PCR used pooled V-gene forward primers and a constant-region reverse primer to amplify CDR3s. TCRdb reprocessed the multiplex PCR reads using CATT. This sample yields around 76,000 delta-chain clones, of which around 30% are seen a single time; 0.2% to 0.3% belongs to the top ten. Their antigen targets remain unknown. Findings and caveats of the study: Highly polyclonal TRG and TRD repertoires with Gaussian CDR3 length distributions appeared in thymus.

Sequencing was performed on Vdelta1+ gamma-delta thymocytes from the thymus. Subset denoted: FACS-sorted CD3+ TCRalphabeta- TCRVdelta1+ TCRVdelta2- thymocytes. The receptors come from a boy in the first two years of life who had congenital heart surgery.

This clone was observed a handful of times. This chain uses TRDV1 with TRDJ1; TRDD3 might be the D (8 bases). V was pared by 4 bases and J by 0 bases, with 36 bases between. This CDR3 region has 23 residues. CDR1 TSWWSYY and CDR2 QGS come from the germline V gene. As DNA, the CDR3 is TGTGCTCTTGGGGTACCCGACGGCCTTCCTGGAACCTACTGGGGGCTGTACACCGATAAACTCATCTTT. This encodes CALGVPDGLPGTYWGLYTDKLIF.

This clone was counted a single time. V and J are TRDV1 and TRDJ1; D gene ambiguous. This CDR3 has 15 residues. V lost 4 bases and J 3 bases, leaving 15 bases between the germline ends. Germline loops: CDR1 TSWWSYY, CDR2 QGS. This chain's CDR3 is CALGVTGGAADKLIF. The DNA of the CDR3 is TGTGCTCTTGGGGTCACGGGCGGGGCCGCCGATAAACTCATCTTT.